These 23 T cell receptor beta chains were sequenced from one sample in a study of OX40 agonist ivuxolimab in advanced cancers. Libraries were prepared by immunoSEQ multiplex PCR; TCRdb keeps only in-frame clonotypes and omits some of them. The sample shows roughly 80,000 clones, roughly 90% of them seen only once. Sequenced here: CD4+ or CD8+ T cells sorted from blood, sampled in a trial of the OX40 agonist ivuxolimab. All receptors derive from an adult with an advanced solid tumor such as melanoma, head and neck, liver or kidney cancer.

The chain employs TRBV18 and TRBJ2-2, with 8 positions matching TRBD2. This CDR3 spans 15 amino acids. The germline CDR1 and CDR2 sequences are KGHSH and LQKENI. Trimming cost V 4 bases and J 1 base; bases outside gene matches: 2. The chain's CDR3 is CASSLTSGNTGELFF. In nucleotides, the CDR3 is TGTGCCAGCTCACTTACTAGCGGGAACACCGGGGAGCTGTTTTTT.

The V call is TRBV18, the J call TRBJ1-6, with D possibly being TRBD1 (5 bases). Between the trimmed V and J ends, which lost 3 bases and 9 bases, there was a span of 15 bases. The CDR3 is made up of 15 amino acids. CDR1 and CDR2 (germline): KGHSH, LQKENI. In DNA, the CDR3 is TGTGCCAGCTCACCCTCGGCGGGGGGGGTTTCACCCCTCCACTTT. Translated, it gives CASSPSAGGVSPLHF. The full variable domain, its missing parts supplied by reference TRBV18 and TRBJ1-6, is NAGVMQNPRHLVRRRGQEARLRCSPMKGHSHVYWYRQLPEEGLKFMVYLQKENIIDESGMPKERFSAEFPKEGPSILRIQQVVRGDSAAYFCASSPSAGGVSPLHFGNGTRLTVT.

The chain carries TRBV7-9 and TRBJ1-1, with D uncertain. Trimming took 2 bases from V and 7 from J, leaving 8 bases between them. Germline-derived CDR1 and CDR2 are SEHNR and FQNEAQ (reference sequence). The CDR3 runs 12 residues. CDR3 residues: CASSLTSSEAFF. The CDR3 DNA follows: TGTGCCAGCAGCTTAACGTCCAGTGAAGCTTTCTTT.

This chain joins TRBV5-6 and TRBJ2-1, with D possibly matching TRBD1 (6 bases). CDR1 and CDR2 (germline): SGHDT, YYEEEE. The CDR3 totals 16 residues. Deletions cut 5 bases from V and 1 base from J, with 16 bases between. In nucleotides, the CDR3 is TGTGCCAGCAGTTCGTTGGACAGTCAATCCTACAATGAGCAGTTCTTC. Protein sequence: CASSSLDSQSYNEQFF.

J is TRBJ1-5 and V is TRBV19; 8 bases are shared with TRBD1. The CDR3 extends over 14 amino acids. Trimming cost V 0 bases and J 7 bases; bases outside gene matches: 2. The germline gives CDR1 LNHDA, CDR2 SQIVND (reference sequence). The CDR3 protein is CASSIDRDRQPQHF. DNA for the CDR3: TGTGCCAGTAGTATAGACAGGGACAGGCAGCCCCAGCATTTT.

The rearrangement links TRBV2 to TRBJ2-7; possible D gene TRBD1, 6 bases. Germline V gene sequence: CDR1 SNHLY, CDR2 FYNNEI. The CDR3 has 12 residues. Trimming took 3 bases from V and 5 from J, leaving 8 bases between them. CDR3 nucleotides: TGTGCCAGCAGTGATAGGGGGAACGAGCAGTACTTC. It is translated as CASSDRGNEQYF.

This clone occurred once. The chain carries TRBV6-1 and TRBJ1-5; a possible D gene is TRBD1 (6 bases). CDR3 length: 17 amino acids. CDR1 and CDR2 from the germline V gene are MNHNS and SASEGT. The ends were cut back, 3 bases at V and 0 bases at J, with 15 bases in the middle. CDR3 in amino acids: CASSDPGWTASNQPQHF. For the CDR3, the DNA is TGTGCCAGCAGTGACCCAGGATGGACAGCTAGCAATCAGCCCCAGCATTTT.

The genes are TRBV18 and TRBJ2-7; 11 nucleotides line up with TRBD1. The CDR3 totals 14 residues. In germline, CDR1 is KGHSH, CDR2 LQKENI. The ends lost 3 bases at V and 7 bases at J; junction bases unmatched: 5. The DNA of the CDR3 is TGTGCCAGCTCACCTGGACAGGGGGCGATTGAGCAGTACTTC. Its translation: CASSPGQGAIEQYF.

The chain recombines TRBV9 with TRBJ2-2; 13 bases are a match to TRBD2. The J segment lost 4 bases and the V segment lost 3 bases, leaving 6 bases of the junction unmatched. The CDR3 is 17 amino acids. CDR1 SGDLS and CDR2 YYNGEE come from the germline V gene. The CDR3 spells CASSGLAGGGSTGELFF. In DNA, the CDR3 is TGTGCCAGCAGCGGACTAGCGGGAGGAGGGAGCACCGGGGAGCTGTTTTTT.

This chain uses TRBV2 with TRBJ2-1; 7 nucleotides line up with TRBD2. Germline lookup yields CDR1 SNHLY and CDR2 FYNNEI. V lost 4 bases and J lost 3; bases outside the gene matches: 6. The CDR3 spans 15 residues. The CDR3 here is CASSALGGSYNEQFF. The CDR3 DNA sequence: TGTGCCAGCAGTGCATTGGGCGGGAGCTACAATGAGCAGTTCTTC.

The chain is built from TRBV4-3 and TRBJ2-4; D gene uncertain. The V end lost 1 base, the J end lost 9 bases, and 10 bases lay between the germline ends. Germline V gene data show CDR1 as LGHNA and CDR2 as YSLEER. The CDR3 spans 13 residues. The CDR3 nucleotides read TGCGCCAGCAGCCAAGCCGGGTCGTCCATTCAGTACTTC. As protein: CASSQAGSSIQYF.

This clone was seen just once. This sequence joins TRBV6-1 and TRBJ2-7; TRBD2 matches 10 bases. Per germline, CDR1 MNHNS and CDR2 SASEGT. CDR3 length: 15 amino acids. V was pared by 6 bases and J by 3 bases, with 8 bases of the junction left unmatched. DNA for the CDR3: TGTGCCAGCAGGAGGGGGGCTAGCGGGAGCTACGAGCAGTACTTC. It yields the protein CASRRGASGSYEQYF.

This clone was recorded only once. The CDR3 nucleotides read TGTGCCAGCAGCAGTGCGACAAGTTTGTATGGCTACACCTTC. Translation gives CASSSATSLYGYTF. This sequence joins TRBV9 and TRBJ1-2; D unclear. V dropped 4 bases and J dropped 5 bases, with 15 bases sitting between them. The CDR3 loop spans 14 amino acids. Germline lookup yields CDR1 SGDLS and CDR2 YYNGEE.

This clone was counted once. The genes are TRBV5-5 and TRBJ1-2, with unresolved D. CDR3 length: 15 amino acids. Germline loops: CDR1 SGHKS, CDR2 YYEKEE (reference sequence). The germline V and J ends were trimmed by 3 bases and 2 bases, with 14 bases remaining between them. In DNA, the CDR3 is TGTGCCAGCAGCTCCCAAGACGGTAGGAACTATGGCTACACCTTC. Its protein product is CASSSQDGRNYGYTF.

The chain is built from TRBV4-3 and TRBJ2-3; 9 bases are shared with TRBD1. The CDR3 consists of 17 residues. V dropped 6 bases and J dropped 4; count of bases not matched to a gene: 14. The V gene's germline CDR1 is LGHNA and CDR2 YSLEER. CDR3 sequence reads: CASSITGGSGRADTQYF. The CDR3 DNA is TGCGCCAGCAGTATAACAGGGGGCTCTGGAAGGGCAGATACGCAGTATTTT.

The genes are TRBV7-9 and TRBJ2-5; D gene ambiguous. Judging by the DNA end, TRBJ2-7 fits better; the J call may be wrong. The germline V gene has CDR1 SEHNR and CDR2 FQNEAQ (reference sequence). The CDR3 runs 15 residues. CDR3 nucleotides: TGTGCCAGCAGCTTCGATAGGTCTCAGGCCTACGAGCAGTACTTC. It codes for CASSFDRSQAYEQYF.

This clone was seen only a few times. V and J are TRBV18 and TRBJ1-2, with 8 bases matching TRBD1. There are 14 residues in the CDR3. Germline lookup yields CDR1 KGHSH and CDR2 LQKENI. With 4 bases clipped from V and 2 bases from J, the junction kept 3 bases outside the gene matches. The CDR3 DNA follows: TGTGCCAGCTCACGACAGGGGCGAAACTATGGCTACACCTTC. Translated, it gives CASSRQGRNYGYTF. Based on the CDR3 plus reference TRBV18 and TRBJ1-2, the full variable domain is NAGVMQNPRHLVRRRGQEARLRCSPMKGHSHVYWYRQLPEEGLKFMVYLQKENIIDESGMPKERFSAEFPKEGPSILRIQQVVRGDSAAYFCASSRQGRNYGYTFGSGTRLTVV.

The rearrangement uses TRBV19 and TRBJ2-3; 12 positions match TRBD2. The CDR3 covers 16 residues. Trimming took 1 base from V and 3 from J; bases not matched to a gene: 2. CDR1 is LNHDA, CDR2 SQIVND, per germline (reference sequence). Written as DNA, the CDR3 is TGTGCCAGTAGTATAGTACTAGCGGGAGGTACAGATACGCAGTATTTT. Encoded protein: CASSIVLAGGTDTQYF.

The genes are TRBV6-1 and TRBJ1-5; D gene uncertain. Between the trimmed V and J ends, which lost 5 bases and 9 bases, there was a span of 11 bases. There are 12 residues in the CDR3. Germline loops: CDR1 MNHNS, CDR2 SASEGT. The CDR3 DNA follows: TGTGCCAGCAGTACCCAGGCGGGGCCCCAGCATTTT. Its protein product is CASSTQAGPQHF.

This chain uses TRBV28 with TRBJ1-4; no reliable D call. V gave up 8 bases and J gave up 3 bases, with 16 bases separating them. CDR3 size: 15 residues. The germline V gene has CDR1 MDHEN and CDR2 SYDVKM. CDR3 in amino acids: CASSSAGGANEKLFF. The CDR3 DNA is TGTGCCAGCTCTTCGGCCGGTGGAGCTAATGAAAAACTGTTTTTT.

The chain carries TRBV5-1 and TRBJ2-5; 9 bases fit TRBD2. Germline V gives CDR1 SGHRS, CDR2 YFSETQ. There are 15 residues in the CDR3. V was pared by 3 bases and J by 1 base, with 4 bases of the junction left unmatched. DNA of the CDR3: TGCGCCAGCAGCTCTGGCGGGGGGGCCCAAGAGACCCAGTACTTC. This translates into CASSSGGGAQETQYF.

The chain links TRBV7-2 to TRBJ1-2; D gene uncertain. Deletions cut 1 base from V and 4 bases from J, with 13 bases between. This CDR3 is 15 amino acids long. Germline values: CDR1 SGHTA, CDR2 FQGNSA. The CDR3 bases are TGTGCCAGCAGCTTAGAGGCGCTGAGCTCCTATGGCTACACCTTC. Its protein is CASSLEALSSYGYTF.

The V call is TRBV18, the J call TRBJ1-1, with a tentative D call TRBD1 (6 bases). Trimming took off 2 bases at V and 12 bases at J, with 19 bases between the two ends. CDR1 KGHSH and CDR2 LQKENI come from the germline V gene. The CDR3 covers 14 residues. The CDR3 nucleotides are TGTGCCAGCTCACCAATGGGGGGCTCGGTATCTTCTTTCTTT. Translation: CASSPMGGSVSSFF.